Listed below are T cell receptor beta chains from one sample, sequenced in a study of cytomegalovirus exposure and HLA in healthy donors. Sequenced by immunoSEQ multiplex PCR; TCRdb stores in-frame clones only, minus some. The sample yields about 190,000 clones, around four fifths seen once. Material: PBMCs. These receptors came from a woman aged 18-35 years in good health and CMV-seronegative. Both conserved end residues are part of each CDR3. The D gene is left open where the match is weak. Size is stated for part of the rows, as once, few or many counts, or as a class when the clone is expanded.

TRBJ1-3	NA	TRBD1	TRBV6-5	CASSYYPTGTGNTIYF	TGTGCCAGCAGTTACTATCCGACAGGGACAGGAAACACCATATATTTT
TRBJ2-7	NA	NA	TRBV5-1	CASSPSSPPGYEQYF	TGCGCCAGCAGCCCCTCGTCCCCTCCCGGCTACGAGCAGTACTTC
TRBJ2-6	NA	NA	TRBV10-1	CAESGGANVLTF	TGCGCCGAAAGCGGTGGGGCCAACGTCCTGACTTTC
TRBJ1-1	once	NA	TRBV2	CASTADSEAFF	TGTGCCAGCACCGCGGACAGTGAAGCTTTCTTT
TRBJ2-1	NA	TRBD2	TRBV13	CASSLGLAGVEQFF	TGTGCCAGCAGCTTAGGGCTAGCGGGAGTTGAGCAGTTCTTC
TRBJ2-1	once	TRBD2	TRBV4-2	CASSRGLAGGPGEQFF	TGTGCCAGCAGCCGGGGTCTAGCGGGAGGGCCAGGTGAGCAGTTCTTC
TRBJ2-7	NA	NA	TRBV28	CALGAPSPYEQYF	TGTGCCCTGGGGGCCCCAAGCCCCTACGAGCAGTACTTC
TRBJ2-7	NA	NA	TRBV6-5	CASSYSPAGQNYEQYF	TGTGCCAGCAGTTACTCCCCCGCGGGACAGAACTACGAGCAGTACTTC
TRBJ1-3	NA	NA	TRBV15	CATSRDGSSGNTIYF	TGTGCCACCAGCAGAGATGGGAGCTCTGGAAACACCATATATTTT
TRBJ2-5	NA	TRBD1	TRBV6-5	CASSPTGSKRETQYF	TGTGCCAGCAGTCCGACAGGGTCTAAAAGGGAGACCCAGTACTTC
TRBJ2-1	few	NA	TRBV7-9	CSSSPKPSASSYNEQFF	TGTTCCAGCAGCCCGAAACCTAGCGCCAGCTCCTACAATGAGCAGTTCTTC
TRBJ2-1	NA	NA	TRBV7-9	CASSLAGGRSYNEQFF	TGTGCCAGCAGCTTAGCCGGCGGTCGCTCCTACAATGAGCAGTTCTTC
TRBJ2-7	NA	TRBD1	TRBV5-1	CASSNGGDRGGSSYEQYF	TGCGCCAGCAGCAACGGAGGGGACAGGGGGGGGAGCTCCTACGAGCAGTACTTC